This T cell receptor beta chain stems from a study of T cell repertoires in cytomegalovirus infection. V shed 2 bases and J 3 bases; nucleotides not matched to a gene: 7. CDR3 length: 15 amino acids. CDR1 MNHEY and CDR2 SMNVEV come from the germline V gene (reference sequence). MiXCR was run by TCRdb on the reads, yielding one entry per CDR3 protein. The repertoire includes about 330,000 distinct CDR3 sequences, over 7.5% of them detected once, and 4.3% sits in the top ten. The sequencing sample was made of PBMCs. The TCR comes from a human donor in good health (CMV status not recorded). Some clones in this sample may be carry-over from other donors' samples. The chain joins TRBV27 to TRBJ2-7; 7 bases agree with TRBD2. The CDR3 protein is CASSLKPGLDYEQYF. DNA for the CDR3: TGTGCCAGCAGTTTAAAACCCGGACTAGACTACGAGCAGTACTTC.